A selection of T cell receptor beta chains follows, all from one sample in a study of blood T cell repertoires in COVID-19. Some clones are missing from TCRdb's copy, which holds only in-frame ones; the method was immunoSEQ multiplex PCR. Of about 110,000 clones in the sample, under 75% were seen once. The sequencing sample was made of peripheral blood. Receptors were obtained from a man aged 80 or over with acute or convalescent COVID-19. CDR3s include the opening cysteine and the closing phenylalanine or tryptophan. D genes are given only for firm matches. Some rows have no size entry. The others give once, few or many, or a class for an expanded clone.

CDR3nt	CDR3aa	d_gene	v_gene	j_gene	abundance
TGTGCCAGCAGTCGACTAGCGCCTGAGCAGTTCTTC	CASSRLAPEQFF	TRBD2	TRBV11-2	TRBJ2-1	-
TGTGCCAGCAGTTATGGCGGGAGGGCCGTAGAGACCCAGTACTTC	CASSYGGRAVETQYF	TRBD2	TRBV6-2/TRBV6-3	TRBJ2-5	-
TGTGCCAGCAGCACGAGAGGGGGCAGCTACGAGCAGTACTTC	CASSTRGGSYEQYF	TRBD1	TRBV5-6	TRBJ2-7	-
TGTGCCAGCAGCAATAGTCTAGCGGGACGTCCGTACTTC	CASSNSLAGRPYF	TRBD2	TRBV6-5	TRBJ2-7	-
TGTGCCAGCAGCCGTGGGACAGTCTCTTCCTACGAGCAGTACTTC	CASSRGTVSSYEQYF	TRBD1	TRBV3-1/TRBV3-2	TRBJ2-7	-
TGTGCCAGCAGTTTTTTGCGGGGGACGACTACAGATACGCAGTATTTT	CASSFLRGTTTDTQYF	TRBD2	TRBV28	TRBJ2-3	-
TGTGCCAGCAGTCAAAAGGGGGGGGCCGGCAATCAGCCCCAGCATTTT	CASSQKGGAGNQPQHF	-	TRBV7-2	TRBJ1-5	-
TGTGCCAGCAGCCCGAGTTTGACAGGTTCCTACGAGCAGTACTTC	CASSPSLTGSYEQYF	-	TRBV5-6	TRBJ2-7	-
TGTGCCAGCTCTCCAAAAAGCGGGAGTTACGAGCAGTACTTC	CASSPKSGSYEQYF	TRBD2	TRBV18	TRBJ2-7	many
TGCGCCAGCAGCTTAACAATGAACACTGAAGCTTTCTTT	CASSLTMNTEAFF	-	TRBV5-1	TRBJ1-1	-
TGTGCCAGCAGTTTAACAGGACGTCCCCCTTATAATTCACCCCTCCACTTT	CASSLTGRPPYNSPLHF	-	TRBV28	TRBJ1-6	-
TGTGCCAGCAGCTTGGGGGGGTTACTAGCCAGAGCCTCCTACGAGCAGTACTTC	CASSLGGLLARASYEQYF	-	TRBV5-6	TRBJ2-7	-
TGTGCCAGCAGCCCGACAGGGGGCTCCTACGAGCAGTACTTC	CASSPTGGSYEQYF	TRBD1	TRBV4-2	TRBJ2-7	many
TGTGCCAGCAGCGGGTCAGGCCCATATGATAATTCACCCCTCCACTTT	CASSGSGPYDNSPLHF	-	TRBV5-4	TRBJ1-6	-
TGTGCCACCAGTGATTCTCCTCGGCGGACAGGGGGCTCCTACGAGCAGTACTTC	CATSDSPRRTGGSYEQYF	TRBD1	TRBV24-1	TRBJ2-7	-
TGTGCCAGCAGTCGGGGACTAGCGGGCCTCACGGACACAGATACGCAGTATTTT	CASSRGLAGLTDTDTQYF	TRBD2	TRBV28	TRBJ2-3	few
TGTGCCAGTAGTAAAAGAACCGGGACAGGGACAGAGACCCAGTACTTC	CASSKRTGTGTETQYF	TRBD1	TRBV19	TRBJ2-5	-
TGCGCCAGCAGCGGAATAAGCGGAAATGAGCAGTTCTTC	CASSGISGNEQFF	-	TRBV5-1	TRBJ2-1	-
TGTGCCAGTAGTCCCGGAGGACAGGGGAATCAGCCCCAGCATTTT	CASSPGGQGNQPQHF	TRBD1	TRBV19	TRBJ1-5	-
TGTGCCAGCAGCTTAGATCTAGGGGGGGATGAGCAGTTCTTC	CASSLDLGGDEQFF	-	TRBV11-2	TRBJ2-1	-
TGTGCCAGCAGCTCGAGACAGGGGGCTAATGAAAAACTGTTTTTT	CASSSRQGANEKLFF	TRBD1	TRBV7-2	TRBJ1-4	few
TGTGCCAGCAGTGTAAAACCGGGACGCCCGGGACTAGCGGGAGGGTTGGATACGCAGTATTTT	CASSVKPGRPGLAGGLDTQYF	TRBD2	TRBV27	TRBJ2-3	-
TGCGCCAGCAGCCAAGATGGGTACGGGGTGGATACGCAGTATTTT	CASSQDGYGVDTQYF	-	TRBV4-3	TRBJ2-3	-
TGTGCCAGCAGCTTAGTAAGACAGGGGAATGAAAAACTGTTTTTT	CASSLVRQGNEKLFF	TRBD1	TRBV7-2	TRBJ1-4	-
TGTGCCAGCAGTGTGGACGGACTAGCGGGCAATGAGCAGTTCTTC	CASSVDGLAGNEQFF	TRBD2	TRBV7-8	TRBJ2-1	-
TGTGCCAGCAGCCCCGGCTCCTATAATTCACCCCTCCACTTT	CASSPGSYNSPLHF	-	TRBV11-2	TRBJ1-6	medium-sized
TGTGCCAGCAGTGCCGACTCTTACTCTGGGGCCAACGTCCTGACTTTC	CASSADSYSGANVLTF	-	TRBV2	TRBJ2-6	once
TGTGCCAGCAGTCTCCTAGCGGGAGGGCCGAGTGAGCAGTTCTTC	CASSLLAGGPSEQFF	TRBD2	TRBV2	TRBJ2-1	-
TGTGCCAGCAGCTCGACAGGGGCTCAGCCCCAGCATTTT	CASSSTGAQPQHF	TRBD1	TRBV9	TRBJ1-5	-
TGTGCCAGCAGCCTAAGGGACAGGCCCCAAGGTCCCCTCTACAATGAGCAGTTCTTC	CASSLRDRPQGPLYNEQFF	TRBD1	TRBV7-9	TRBJ2-1	-
TGTGCCAGCAGCTTAGCGAAGAGACTAGCGGGGGATACGCAGTATTTT	CASSLAKRLAGDTQYF	TRBD2	TRBV7-2	TRBJ2-3	-
TGCGCCAGCAGCTTGGTGGCAGGGTCTTTTGGCGAGCAGTACTTC	CASSLVAGSFGEQYF	-	TRBV5-1	TRBJ2-7	few
TGTGCCAGCAGCCCCGGGGGGACAGGGGGCACAGATACGCAGTATTTT	CASSPGGTGGTDTQYF	TRBD1	TRBV7-2	TRBJ2-3	once
TGTGCCAGCTCCTTGGACAGCCGAAACACCGGGGAGCTGTTTTTT	CASSLDSRNTGELFF	-	TRBV7-2	TRBJ2-2	-
TGTGCCAGCGCTACTGAAGGGGCCTATGGCTACACCTTC	CASATEGAYGYTF	-	TRBV12-3/TRBV12-4	TRBJ1-2	-
TGTGCCAGCAGTCCTTCACTAACTAGCCGGCGAGAGACCCAGTACTTC	CASSPSLTSRRETQYF	-	TRBV27	TRBJ2-5	-
TGTGCCAGCAGGACTGACGGAAAACTGTTTTTT	CASRTDGKLFF	-	TRBV28	TRBJ1-4	-
TGTGCCAGCAGCGTAGGGGACAGGCCCCAAACGGGGCAGTACTTC	CASSVGDRPQTGQYF	TRBD1	TRBV9	TRBJ2-7	-
TGTGCCAGTAGAAGGCCGGGACTAGCGAACAACAATGAGCAGTTCTTC	CASRRPGLANNNEQFF	TRBD2	TRBV19	TRBJ2-1	-
TGTGCCAGCAGCTTAGTAGGGACTAGCTTTTTGTTCTTC	CASSLVGTSFLFF	TRBD2	TRBV7-2	TRBJ2-1	-
TGTGCCAGCAGCCTGGCCGGGACTAGCGTTCCCTACGAGCAGTACTTC	CASSLAGTSVPYEQYF	TRBD2	TRBV3-1/TRBV3-2	TRBJ2-7	-
TGTGCCATCAAGGGACAGGGGGTTGCTGAAGCTTTCTTT	CAIKGQGVAEAFF	TRBD1	TRBV10-3	TRBJ1-1	-
TGCGCCAGCAGCCAAGAAGCTAGCGGCCGCACAGATACGCAGTATTTT	CASSQEASGRTDTQYF	TRBD2	TRBV4-3	TRBJ2-3	-
TGTGCCAGCAGCTCAGGGACAGGGGGCAGCTACACCTTC	CASSSGTGGSYTF	TRBD1	TRBV7-2	TRBJ1-2	-